A selection of T cell receptor beta chains follows, all from one sample in a study of CD8 T cells in Susac syndrome. A single record per CDR3 protein comes from TCRdb applying MiXCR to the immunoSEQ multiplex PCR reads. The sample consists of more than 90,000 distinct CDR3 sequences, more than 85% of them appearing once. The sample comprised CD4+ T cells from PBMCs. All receptors come from a human donor with multiple sclerosis. The CDR3 runs from the conserved cysteine through the conserved F or W. The D gene is left open where the match is weak. Size is stated for part of the rows, as once, few or many counts, or as a class when the clone is expanded.

TRBJ2-7 | - | TRBV3-1 | - | TGTGCCAGCAGCCAAGACCGAACCGGATTGCCAGGCGAGCAGTACTTC | CASSQDRTGLPGEQYF
TRBJ1-1 | - | TRBV6-4 | - | TGTGCCAGCAGCCCGGGACACCTGAACACTGAAGCTTTCTTT | CASSPGHLNTEAFF
TRBJ2-7 | - | TRBV18 | - | TGTGCCAGCTCACCAAGGGGAGGGGGGAACTCCTACGAGCAGTACTTC | CASSPRGGGNSYEQYF
TRBJ2-7 | - | TRBV13 | - | TGTGCCAGCAGCCATCTGGGGTCAGGGTACGAGCAGTACTTC | CASSHLGSGYEQYF
TRBJ1-5 | - | TRBV5-6 | - | TGTGCCAGCAGCACTGATGGAGGGGGAGGATATAGCAATCAGCCCCAGCATTTT | CASSTDGGGGYSNQPQHF
TRBJ2-7 | - | TRBV28 | - | TGTGCCAGCAGACCTCCCAGCTCCTACGAGCAGTACTTC | CASRPPSSYEQYF
TRBJ1-2 | TRBD1 | TRBV29-1 | - | TGCAGCGTTGGGACAGGGCCTCTCTACACCTTC | CSVGTGPLYTF
TRBJ2-7 | - | TRBV14 | - | TGTGCCAGCAGCTTCCAACACGAGCAGTACTTC | CASSFQHEQYF
TRBJ2-3 | - | TRBV9 | - | TGTGCCAGCAGCGTAGGTCGGGGGGCCGGGTCGGATACGCAGTATTTT | CASSVGRGAGSDTQYF
TRBJ2-1 | TRBD2 | TRBV3-1 | - | TGTGCCAGCAGCCCATATAGCGGGGGGGCAGTAGGTGAGCAGTTCTTC | CASSPYSGGAVGEQFF
TRBJ1-1 | - | TRBV5-5 | once | TGTGCCAGCAGCTTGGACAGGGACAAAGCTTTCTTT | CASSLDRDKAFF
TRBJ2-7 | TRBD1 | TRBV5-1 | - | TGCGCCAGCAGCCTCCGACAGGGGGCGGAACACGAGCAGTACTTC | CASSLRQGAEHEQYF
TRBJ2-7 | - | TRBV20-1 | - | TGCAGTGCTAGCCAGGACAGAACCTACGAGCAGTACTTC | CSASQDRTYEQYF
TRBJ2-5 | - | TRBV3-1 | - | TGTGCCAGCAGCCCGGCGGGTATTCAAGAGACCCAGTACTTC | CASSPAGIQETQYF
TRBJ2-5 | - | TRBV7-7 | - | TGTGCCAGCGGCCCTCAAGAGACCCAGTACTTC | CASGPQETQYF
TRBJ2-3 | - | TRBV12-3/TRBV12-4 | - | TGTGCCAGCAGTCCGGGACCCTTTAAGCAGTATTTT | CASSPGPFKQYF
TRBJ2-5 | TRBD2 | TRBV15 | - | TGTGCCACCAGCTTCGCTAGCGGGTGGGAGGCGACCCAGTACTTC | CATSFASGWEATQYF